This T cell receptor beta chain is drawn from a study of OX40 agonist ivuxolimab in advanced cancers. Study context: Prior anti-PD-1, anti-PD-L1 or anti-CTLA-4 therapy did not bar entry, and approximately 40% had some. Partial responses were seen in three patients, one with hepatocellular carcinoma and two with cutaneous melanoma.

Findings and limits, study-wide: The study found among the lowest clonal expansion in partial responders at 0.1-3.0 mg/kg.

Concerning this clone: The antigen is not known.

The CDR3 is 15 residues long. V lost 5 bases and J 6 bases, leaving 20 bases between the germline ends. Germline-derived CDR1 and CDR2 are SGHAT and FQDESV (reference sequence). Clones were sequenced by immunoSEQ multiplex PCR, and TCRdb holds only the in-frame ones, with some missing. The table includes 4,000 to 6,500 clones, about 67% detected once. Sample: CD4+ or CD8+ T cells sorted from blood, taken in a trial of the OX40 agonist ivuxolimab. The receptor comes from an adult with an advanced solid tumor such as melanoma, head and neck, liver or kidney cancer. This sequence joins TRBV11-1 and TRBJ2-7; TRBD1 is a possible D gene (6 bases). The CDR3 coding sequence is TGTGCCAGCAGCCCCGACAGGTCCCGTGGGGGCGAGCAGTACTTC. The encoded protein is CASSPDRSRGGEQYF.